The present T cell receptor (beta chain) was sequenced within a study of blood T cell repertoires in COVID-19 (dated by TCRdb to 2020 to 2022). Concerning the study at large: Collaborator samples came from the United States, Italy and Spain and covered acute and convalescent phases of COVID-19. Sample metadata almost always included a de-identified subject ID, COVID-19 status, age in years and sex. HLA class I and class II types, where available, came from metadata supplied by the sample provider rather than from assay-based typing. The dataset comprised deeply sampled blood TCRbeta repertoires from subjects exposed to, actively infected with, or recovered from COVID-19. The material from the prospective study consisted of cDNA or gDNA derived from T cells, B-cell-depleted T cells, or PBMCs. The samples were drawn from two sources: the first 160 participants of the ongoing ImmuneRACE study, and about 1,300 subjects contributed by 6 global collaborators. The repertoires were made available in a free public database intended to serve as a resource for research on the immune response to SARS-CoV-2.

What the research found in general, with its limitations: The quantity of clinical and demographic metadata differed by source and by participant and was supplied without curation.

This clone has a single count. Its specific antigen is unknown. The sample holds no much larger clone one base away, and base qualities are not on file. Participants in the prospective study were enrolled through a virtual design, were aged about 18 to 90 years, and lived in approximately 25 United States geographic areas. Cohort assignment in the prospective study relied on participant-reported clinical history from a screening survey and a study questionnaire. ImmuneRACE Cohort 3 recovered participants were defined by two consecutive negative NP/OP PCR tests, healthcare professional clearance, or symptom resolution. Mobile phlebotomists in the prospective study collected whole blood, serum and a nasopharyngeal or oropharyngeal swab from every participant. Prospective study participants could optionally give additional blood draws and questionnaires over a roughly two-month period. Prospective study blood samples were shipped either frozen or at room temperature before DNA extraction.

The immunoSEQ Assay, a bias-controlled multiplex PCR, was used to amplify TCRbeta CDR3 regions from genomic DNA. On the study's bioinformatics: Within the assay, amplification of reference gene primers was used to estimate how many nucleated cells each sample contained. To quantify the absolute abundance of each unique TCRbeta CDR3 rearrangement, sequence reads were collapsed and filtered. For each sample, productive Simpson clonality was calculated as the square root of Simpson's diversity index across productive rearrangements. TCRdb took over this immuneACCESS table, retaining in-frame rearrangements with V and J assigned. Such tables are incomplete; in checked studies, under half of the missing clones stem from an unresolved V gene, and the remainder is unexplained. V and J calls plus clone size are reproduced from that table; the DNA served to infer D and trimming. The sample has about 290,000 clones on record, 89% of them singletons. The ten largest clones represent 1.5% to 2% of the sample.

The CDR3, from cysteine to phenylalanine, totals 15 residues. Of the read, only the CDR3 DNA is kept; its 45 bases are in frame from base 1. Based on the germline V gene, the CDR1 and CDR2 sequences are WSHSY and SAAADI. V is shortened by 3 bases, J by 5 bases, and the region joining them spans 16 bases. This receptor was identified in a woman aged 35 to 49 who had recovered from COVID-19. Sequencing was performed on PBMCs or T cells enriched from blood (not recorded which). This sequence uses TRBV10-2 and TRBJ1-2; the D gene lacks a confident call. Here is the DNA: TGCGCCAGCAGTGATATTGCCGGTAAAGCTTATGGCTACACCTTC. This is translated as CASSDIAGKAYGYTF.